One and the same sample provided the 16 T cell receptor beta chains below, sequenced in a study of cytomegalovirus exposure and HLA in healthy donors. Primers: 60 Vbeta forward and 13 Jbeta reverse. Clones were sequenced by immunoSEQ multiplex PCR, and TCRdb holds only the in-frame ones, with some missing. The table lists approximately 190,000 clones, around 88% of them singletons. The sequenced sample was PBMCs. These receptor sequences come from a middle-aged man in good health and CMV-seropositive.

This clone came up a few times. J is TRBJ2-7 and V is TRBV5-6, with 7 bases that match TRBD2. The CDR3 runs 16 residues. J gave up 2 bases and V 4 bases, and 12 bases lay outside the gene matches. Germline V gives CDR1 SGHDT, CDR2 YYEEEE. The CDR3 bases are TGTGCCAGCAGCCCGACCGACCTAGCGGACCCCTACGAGCAGTACTTC. This gives the protein CASSPTDLADPYEQYF.

As to this clone: One end of the junction is discordant with germline, which a read error may explain. The chain recombines TRBV7-9 with TRBJ2-7, with 9 bases identical to TRBD2. Germline V gene sequence: CDR1 SEHNR, CDR2 FQNEAQ (reference sequence). This CDR3 region has 15 residues. In nucleotides, the CDR3 is TGTTCCAGCAGCCCTAATAGCGGGAGTCCCTACGAGCAGTACTTC. This translates into CSSSPNSGSPYEQYF.

The gene calls are TRBV2 and TRBJ1-1, with TRBD1 as a possible D gene (5 bases). Per the germline V gene, CDR1 is SNHLY and CDR2 is FYNNEI. V dropped 6 bases and J dropped 2 bases, with 13 bases sitting between them. The CDR3 is 14 residues long. CDR3 amino acids: CASSFGQKNTEAFF. The CDR3 coding sequence is TGTGCCAGCAGCTTCGGACAAAAAAACACTGAAGCTTTCTTT.

The V gene is TRBV7-8, the J gene TRBJ2-7; TRBD1 agrees at 8 bases. The CDR3 runs 15 residues. V dropped 6 bases and J dropped 2; count of bases not matched to a gene: 9. Looked up from germline, CDR1 is SGHVS and CDR2 is FQNEAQ. This chain's CDR3 is CASRGDLRGPYEQYF. The CDR3 coding sequence is TGTGCCAGCAGGGGGGACCTCAGGGGGCCCTACGAGCAGTACTTC.

Remarks on this clone: The sample contains more than one DNA sequence encoding this CDR3. V is TRBV5-1 and J is TRBJ1-1, with D unclear. V dropped 0 bases and J dropped 7 bases, with 13 bases sitting between them. The CDR3 consists of 14 residues. CDR1 SGHRS and CDR2 YFSETQ come from the germline V gene. CDR3 amino acids: CASSLAPAPGEAFF. Here the CDR3 DNA reads TGCGCCAGCAGCTTGGCACCCGCCCCGGGTGAAGCTTTCTTT.

CDR3 DNA: TGTGCCAGCAGCTTAGAGGGACAGCCGAACACTGAAGCTTTCTTT. It is translated as CASSLEGQPNTEAFF. The gene calls are TRBV6-1 and TRBJ1-1; 7 bases map to TRBD1. The germline V gene has CDR1 MNHNS and CDR2 SASEGT. With 6 bases clipped from V and 1 base from J, the junction kept 8 bases outside the gene matches. The CDR3 sequence is 15 residues long.

The rearrangement uses TRBV29-1 and TRBJ2-3; 7 bases map to TRBD1. The length of the CDR3 is 12 residues. CDR1 is SQVTM and CDR2 is ANQGSEA in the germline V gene. With V trimmed by 6 bases and J by 10 bases, 10 bases remained unmatched. The CDR3 reads CSVDRDVSAQYF. CDR3 in DNA: TGCAGCGTAGACAGGGATGTCAGTGCGCAGTATTTT.

This chain joins TRBV18 and TRBJ2-2; 8 bases line up with TRBD1. V shed 4 bases, J shed 6 bases, and the junction held 10 bases outside the gene matches. Germline CDR1 and CDR2: KGHSH and LQKENI. CDR3 length: 16 amino acids. CDR3 nucleotide sequence: TGTGCCAGCTCACTATGGACAGGGAAGGTCGCCGGGGAGCTGTTTTTT. It is translated as CASSLWTGKVAGELFF.

The V gene is TRBV28, the J gene TRBJ1-2; D perhaps matches TRBD1 (6 bases). The CDR3 is made up of 14 amino acids. CDR1 is MDHEN, CDR2 SYDVKM, per germline. Deletions cut 5 bases from V and 10 bases from J, with 20 bases between. The CDR3 nucleotides are TGTGCCAGCAGTCCCCCGGGGGGGCCCCGCTACTACACCTTC. Translating gives CASSPPGGPRYYTF.

For the CDR3, the DNA is TGTGCCAGCAGTCCCACAGGGGAGAGGGAGACCCAGTACTTC. Encoded protein: CASSPTGERETQYF. The chain employs TRBV27 and TRBJ2-5; 7 bases agree with TRBD1. The CDR3 runs 14 residues. V lost 5 bases and J lost 5; bases outside the gene matches: 8. In germline, CDR1 is MNHEY, CDR2 SMNVEV (reference sequence).

The chain has TRBV6-1 and TRBJ2-7; TRBD2 might be the D (5 bases). This CDR3 has 13 residues. V was pared by 0 bases and J by 6 bases, with 9 bases between. CDR1 and CDR2 from the germline V gene are MNHNS and SASEGT. The CDR3 here is CASSEANSGEQYF. CDR3 coding DNA: TGTGCCAGCAGTGAAGCAAACAGCGGCGAGCAGTACTTC.

The chain carries TRBV5-1 and TRBJ2-1; TRBD2 agrees at 7 bases. V trimming: 3 bases; J trimming: 4 bases; junction bases outside the gene matches: 13. The germline V gene has CDR1 SGHRS and CDR2 YFSETQ. CDR3 length: 17 residues. Here the CDR3 reads CASSSGLAANFYNEQFF. The CDR3 region has the DNA TGCGCCAGCAGCTCCGGGCTAGCGGCCAATTTTTACAATGAGCAGTTCTTC.

This sequence joins TRBV2 and TRBJ2-1, with D unclear. Germline values: CDR1 SNHLY, CDR2 FYNNEI. The ends were cut back, 7 bases at V and 6 bases at J, with 10 bases in the middle. The length of the CDR3 is 12 residues. CDR3 sequence reads: CASNRGVNEQFF. CDR3 sequence (DNA): TGTGCCAGCAACCGCGGCGTCAATGAGCAGTTCTTC.

This chain joins TRBV4-1 and TRBJ2-7; TRBD1 matches at 8 bases. In germline, CDR1 is MGHRA, CDR2 YSYEKL. The CDR3 runs 16 residues. J gave up 1 base and V 0 bases, and 5 bases lay outside the gene matches. As DNA, the CDR3 is TGCGCCAGCAGCCAAGAGGACAGGGAGAGTTCCTACGAGCAGTACTTC. This gives the protein CASSQEDRESSYEQYF.

DNA of the CDR3: TGTGCCAGCAAGCCGCGGGGGCCCGTGAACACTGAAGCTTTCTTT. Translated: CASKPRGPVNTEAFF. The chain is built from TRBV27 and TRBJ1-1; TRBD1 is a possible D gene (6 bases). The ends were cut back, 7 bases at V and 0 bases at J, with 15 bases in the middle. The V gene's germline CDR1 is MNHEY and CDR2 SMNVEV (reference sequence). CDR3 size: 15 residues.

V usage is TRBV7-9 and J usage is TRBJ1-5; 11 nucleotides match TRBD1. The CDR3 sequence is 16 residues long. The germline V gene encodes CDR1 SEHNR and CDR2 FQNEAQ (reference sequence). V lost 0 bases and J lost 6; bases outside the gene matches: 4. The CDR3 reads CASSLAGTGGSQPQHF. The CDR3 nucleotides read TGTGCCAGCAGCTTAGCCGGGACAGGGGGAAGTCAGCCCCAGCATTTT.